Following are 12 T cell receptor beta chains from one sample sequenced in a study of breast tumors, draining lymph nodes, adjacent tissues. The lymph nodes were axillary draining lymph nodes from breast cancer patients. TCRdb itself ran the multiplex PCR reads through MiXCR, one entry per CDR3 protein. Of 200,000 or so distinct CDR3 sequences listed, approximately 31% are singletons. Source material: axillary lymph node tissue. These TCRs come from a female donor with breast cancer. Some clones in this sample may be carry-over from other donors' samples.

The V and J genes are TRBV6-5 and TRBJ2-7, with 9 bases matching TRBD2. Unmatched junction bases numbered 5, after V lost 5 bases and J lost 0 bases. The length of the CDR3 is 15 residues. Germline V gene sequence: CDR1 MNHEY, CDR2 SVGAGI. CDR3 nucleotides: TGTGCCAGCAGTCCCTTGACTAGCGGCTCCTACGAGCAGTACTTC. It codes for CASSPLTSGSYEQYF.

This clonotype was seen repeatedly, ten times or more. The chain links TRBV5-1 to TRBJ2-5, with 11 bases identical to TRBD1. V shed 4 bases, J shed 7 bases, and the junction held 12 bases outside the gene matches. From germline, CDR1 is SGHRS and CDR2 YFSETQ. The CDR3 has 16 residues. As DNA, the CDR3 is TGCGCCAGCAGCCCGGCAAGGACAGGGGGCGCGGGGACCCAGTACTTC. It codes for CASSPARTGGAGTQYF.

This clonotype was detected many times. The rearrangement joins TRBV5-6 to TRBJ2-1, with TRBD2 as a possible D gene (7 bases). The length of the CDR3 is 14 residues. V lost 4 bases, J lost 12 bases, and 20 bases lay in between. The germline V gene has CDR1 SGHDT and CDR2 YYEEEE. The CDR3 DNA sequence: TGTGCCAGCAGCGGGGGGGGACGAGGGGGGTTGCAGTTCTTC. Its protein is CASSGGGRGGLQFF.

This clonotype turned up a few times. A much larger clone sits a single nucleotide away, making a read error possible. The chain uses TRBV7-2 and TRBJ1-3; D is uncertain. This CDR3 spans 14 amino acids. Germline assignment: CDR1 SGHTA and CDR2 FQGNSA. Trimming left V 2 bases short and J 6 bases short, with 11 bases between. The CDR3 DNA reads as TGTGCCAGCAGCTTATATGGAGGAACAAACACCATATATTTT. Translation gives CASSLYGGTNTIYF.

To note about this clonotype: A much bigger clone sits one base away, suggesting this may be a read error. The CDR3: CASSSRTETKYF. CDR3 bases: TGTGCCAGCAGCTCCCGGACAGAAACGAAGTACTTC. The chain has TRBV11-2 and TRBJ2-5, with a possible D match to TRBD1 (6 bases). The length of the CDR3 is 12 residues. Trimming stripped 4 bases from V and 12 bases from J, with 15 bases between. CDR1 is SGHAT, CDR2 FQNNGV, per germline.

This clonotype was counted ten times or more. The rearrangement links TRBV19 to TRBJ2-7; D is possibly TRBD1 (6 bases). The germline gives CDR1 LNHDA, CDR2 SQIVND (reference sequence). The CDR3 sequence is 14 residues long. V was cut by 5 bases and J by 2 bases, with 13 bases left in between. The CDR3 is CASSRTAAAYEQYF. In DNA form, the CDR3 reads TGTGCCAGTAGTCGGACAGCGGCGGCCTACGAGCAGTACTTC.

This clonotype was recorded many times. The CDR3 loop is CASSPGLAGAYEQYF. The DNA of the CDR3 is TGCGCCAGCAGCCCAGGACTAGCGGGAGCGTACGAGCAGTACTTC. V usage is TRBV4-1 and J usage is TRBJ2-7, with 13 bases fitting TRBD2. The CDR3 length is 15 residues. Germline V gene sequence: CDR1 MGHRA, CDR2 YSYEKL. V shed 4 bases, J shed 4 bases, and the junction held 4 bases outside the gene matches.

The chain carries TRBV27 and TRBJ2-3; no firm D call. The germline V gene has CDR1 MNHEY and CDR2 SMNVEV (reference sequence). The CDR3 sequence is 12 residues long. V was trimmed by 7 bases and J by 2 bases, leaving 7 bases between them. CDR3 loop: CASKSFTDTQYF. The CDR3 DNA reads as TGTGCCAGCAAGAGCTTCACAGATACGCAGTATTTT.

Ten or more counts support this clonotype. The gene calls are TRBV20-1 and TRBJ1-5, with a tentative D call TRBD1 (6 bases). CDR1 and CDR2 (germline): DFQATT, SNEGSKA (reference sequence). The V gene lost 6 bases and the J gene lost 5 bases, with 17 bases spanning the gap. The CDR3 has 14 amino acids. CDR3 residues: CSAKGAGVDQPQHF. CDR3 DNA sequence: TGCAGTGCGAAGGGTGCAGGGGTTGATCAGCCCCAGCATTTT.

In this sample, this clonotype turned up many times. J is TRBJ2-7 and V is TRBV2; possibly TRBD1 for D (6 bases). Trimming left V 7 bases short and J 0 bases short, with 10 bases between. Germline V gene lookup returns CDR1 SNHLY and CDR2 FYNNEI. The CDR3 is 13 amino acids. Here the CDR3 reads CASTLDSSYEQYF. The CDR3 nucleotides read TGTGCCAGCACCCTGGACAGCTCCTACGAGCAGTACTTC.

The chain joins TRBV28 to TRBJ2-7; the match to TRBD1 covers 7 bases. CDR1 MDHEN and CDR2 SYDVKM come from the germline V gene. The trim removed 8 bases at V and 4 bases at J, leaving 8 bases unmatched. The CDR3 has 13 amino acids. The CDR3: CASLRGRLYEQYF. The DNA for the CDR3 is TGTGCCAGCTTGAGGGGGCGCTTGTACGAGCAGTACTTC.

In this sample, this clonotype turned up many times. V is TRBV4-1 and J is TRBJ1-2, with D unresolved. Germline CDR1 and CDR2: MGHRA and YSYEKL. This CDR3 contains 14 residues. Deletions cut 0 bases from V and 7 bases from J, with 12 bases between. CDR3 sequence: CASSQEERRSGYTF. The CDR3 DNA reads TGCGCCAGCAGCCAAGAAGAACGGAGGTCTGGCTACACCTTC.